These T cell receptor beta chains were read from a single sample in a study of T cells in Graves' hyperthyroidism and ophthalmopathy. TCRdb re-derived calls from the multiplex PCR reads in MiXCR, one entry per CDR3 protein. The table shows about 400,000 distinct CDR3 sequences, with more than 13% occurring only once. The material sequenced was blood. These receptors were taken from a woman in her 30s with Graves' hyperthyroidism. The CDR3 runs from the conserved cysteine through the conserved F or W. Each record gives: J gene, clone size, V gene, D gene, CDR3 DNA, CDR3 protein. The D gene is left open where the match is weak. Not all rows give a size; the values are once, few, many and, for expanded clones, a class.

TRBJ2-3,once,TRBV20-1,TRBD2,TGCGGTGCTAGTGGACTAGCGGGAGTTTCAGATACGCAGTATTTT,CGASGLAGVSDTQYF
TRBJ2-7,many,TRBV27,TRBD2,TGTGCCAGCAGTCAACAGGGACTAGCGGGGGTCTACGAGCAGTACTTC,CASSQQGLAGVYEQYF
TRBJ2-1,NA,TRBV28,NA,TGTGCCAGCAGCCAGATTTCGGATGAGCAGTTCTTC,CASSQISDEQFF
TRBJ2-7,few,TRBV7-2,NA,TGTGCCAGCAGCTTATCGAGGGACTACGAGCAGTACTTC,CASSLSRDYEQYF
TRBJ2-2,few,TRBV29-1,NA,TGCAGCGTTGCGGATATTCGGGCCGGGGAGCTGTTTTTT,CSVADIRAGELFF
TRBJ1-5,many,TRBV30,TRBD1,TGTGCCTGTAAAGGTGGACAGGGCAATCAGCCCCAGCATTTT,CACKGGQGNQPQHF
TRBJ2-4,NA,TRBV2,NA,TGTGCCAGCACTCTCCAAAAAAACATTCAGTACTTC,CASTLQKNIQYF
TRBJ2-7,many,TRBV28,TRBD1,TGTGCCAGCATCCACCCCCAGGGGGCCGCCTCCTACGAGCAGTACTTC,CASIHPQGAASYEQYF
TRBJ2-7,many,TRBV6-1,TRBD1,TGTGCCAGCAGCCCCGGGACAGGGCTCGCCTACGAGCAGTACTTC,CASSPGTGLAYEQYF
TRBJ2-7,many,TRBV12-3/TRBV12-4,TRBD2,TGTGCCAGCAATATAGCGGGAGGGACCTACGAGCAGTACTTC,CASNIAGGTYEQYF
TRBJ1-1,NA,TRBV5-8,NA,TGTGCCAGCAGCCCCTCCGGGACACCTCCCGAAGCTTTCTTT,CASSPSGTPPEAFF
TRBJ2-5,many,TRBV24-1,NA,TGTGCCACCAGTGCTGGGGCAGGGGTTAGGGAGACCCAGTACTTC,CATSAGAGVRETQYF
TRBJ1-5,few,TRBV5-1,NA,TGCGCCAGCAGCTTGGGGACGTCTAGCAATCAGCCCCAGCATTTT,CASSLGTSSNQPQHF
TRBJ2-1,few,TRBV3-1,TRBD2,TGTGCCAGCAGCCAAGATTGGCTAGCGGGACCACTCTACAATGAGCAGTTCTTC,CASSQDWLAGPLYNEQFF
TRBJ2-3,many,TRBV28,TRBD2,TGTGCCAGCAAATTAGCGGGAAGCACAGATACGCAGTATTTT,CASKLAGSTDTQYF
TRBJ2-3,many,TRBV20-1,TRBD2,TGCAGTGCTAGATCTACCCTAGCGGGGGGCACAGATACGCAGTATTTT,CSARSTLAGGTDTQYF
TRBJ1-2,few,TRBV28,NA,TGTGCCAGCAGATCCCCCACGGACAGAATTAACTATGGCTACACCTTC,CASRSPTDRINYGYTF
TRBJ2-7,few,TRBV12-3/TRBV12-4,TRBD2,TGTGCCAGCAATGTAGCGGGAGAAGGCGAGCAGTACTTC,CASNVAGEGEQYF
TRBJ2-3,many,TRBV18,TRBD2,TGTGCCAGCTCACCACTTCCGGGAGGGGCGGCAGATACGCAGTATTTT,CASSPLPGGAADTQYF
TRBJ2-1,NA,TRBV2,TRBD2,TGTGCCAGCAGGGGACTAGCGTCTAGCTCCTACAATGAGCAGTTCTTC,CASRGLASSSYNEQFF
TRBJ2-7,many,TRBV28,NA,TGTGCCAGCAGCATTACTGCGGCAGGCCTGTACGAGCAGTACTTC,CASSITAAGLYEQYF
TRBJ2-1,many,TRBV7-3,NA,TGTGCCAGCAGCTTAATGGGCGCAGGGTCTAGGGATGAGCAGTTCTTC,CASSLMGAGSRDEQFF
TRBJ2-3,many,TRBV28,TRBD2,TGTGCCAGCAGTACTCAATTGGGGGGGGGTGCCACAGATACGCAGTATTTT,CASSTQLGGGATDTQYF
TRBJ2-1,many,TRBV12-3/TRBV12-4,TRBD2,TGTGCCAGCACTTTGGGGGGGAATGAGCAGTTCTTC,CASTLGGNEQFF
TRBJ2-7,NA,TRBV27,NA,TGTGCCAGCAGCCGAATGGGTGCTATATCCTACGAGCAGTACTTC,CASSRMGAISYEQYF